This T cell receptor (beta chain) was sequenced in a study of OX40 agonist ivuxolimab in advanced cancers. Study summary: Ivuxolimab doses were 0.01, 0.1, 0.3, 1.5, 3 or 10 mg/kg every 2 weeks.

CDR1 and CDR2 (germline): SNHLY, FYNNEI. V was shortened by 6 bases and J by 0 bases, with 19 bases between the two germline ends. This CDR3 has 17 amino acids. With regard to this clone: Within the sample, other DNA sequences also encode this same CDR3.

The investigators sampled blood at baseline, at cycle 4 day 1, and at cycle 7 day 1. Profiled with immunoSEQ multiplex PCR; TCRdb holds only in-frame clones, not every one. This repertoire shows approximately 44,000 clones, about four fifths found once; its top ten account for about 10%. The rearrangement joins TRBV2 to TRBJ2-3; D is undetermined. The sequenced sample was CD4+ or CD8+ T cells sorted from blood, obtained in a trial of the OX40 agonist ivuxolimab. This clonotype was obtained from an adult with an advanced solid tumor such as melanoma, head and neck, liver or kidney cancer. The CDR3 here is CASSGNRGGLSTDTQYF. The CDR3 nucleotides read TGTGCCAGCAGCGGAAATCGTGGCGGCCTTAGCACAGATACGCAGTATTTT.